This record covers a single T cell receptor beta chain. No antigen is known for it. These data come from a study of T cell responses to AZD1222 COVID-19 vaccine. In the study overall: Second-dose timings of about 4 or about 12 weeks were pooled.

V lost 1 base and J 0 bases, leaving 3 bases between the germline ends. CDR1 and CDR2 from the germline V gene are SNHLY and FYNNEI. The CDR3 covers 14 residues. Study-level points and caveats: Two doses of AZD1222 preceded a rise in Spike-specific TCR breadth and depth. Clonal diversity was possibly underestimated; the donors were predominantly white British and more often female.

TCRdb keeps only in-frame clones here, not all; method: immunoSEQ multiplex PCR. This table holds about 83,000 clones, about 83% found once. V and J are TRBV2 and TRBJ2-2; the D is unclear. The source material was peripheral blood, sampled on day 0 of AZD1222 vaccination. The sequence derives from an adult in good health. The CDR3 bases are TGTGCCAGCAGTGAAGTGCCGAACACCGGGGAGCTGTTTTTT. This sequence encodes CASSEVPNTGELFF.